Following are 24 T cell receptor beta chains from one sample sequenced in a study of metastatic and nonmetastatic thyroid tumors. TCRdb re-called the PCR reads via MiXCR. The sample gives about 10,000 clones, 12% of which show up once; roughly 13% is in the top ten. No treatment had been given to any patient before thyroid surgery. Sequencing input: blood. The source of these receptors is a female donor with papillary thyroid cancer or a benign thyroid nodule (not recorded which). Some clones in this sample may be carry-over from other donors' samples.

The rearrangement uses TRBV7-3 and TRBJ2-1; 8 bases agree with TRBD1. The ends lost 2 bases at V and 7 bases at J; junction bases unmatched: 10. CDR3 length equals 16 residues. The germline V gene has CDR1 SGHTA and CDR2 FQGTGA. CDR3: CASSLFQGALFNEQFF. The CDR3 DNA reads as TGTGCCAGCAGCTTATTTCAGGGGGCCTTATTTAATGAGCAGTTCTTC.

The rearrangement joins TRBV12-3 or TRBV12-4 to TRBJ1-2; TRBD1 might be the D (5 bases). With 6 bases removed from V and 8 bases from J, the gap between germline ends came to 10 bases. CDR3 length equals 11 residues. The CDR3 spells CASSPGGGYTF. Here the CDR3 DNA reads TGTGCCAGCAGCCCGGGGGGGGGCTACACCTTC.

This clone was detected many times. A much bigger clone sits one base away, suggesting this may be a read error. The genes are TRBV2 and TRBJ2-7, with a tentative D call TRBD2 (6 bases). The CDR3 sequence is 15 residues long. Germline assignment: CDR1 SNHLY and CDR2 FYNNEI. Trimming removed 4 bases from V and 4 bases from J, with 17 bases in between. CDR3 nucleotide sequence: TGTGCCAGCAGTGCCAAGAGGGAGGTAGATTACGAGCAGTACTTC. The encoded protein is CASSAKREVDYEQYF. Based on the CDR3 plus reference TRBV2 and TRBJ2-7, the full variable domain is EPEVTQTPSHQVTQMGQEVILRCVPISNHLYFYWYRQILGQKVEFLVSFYNNEISEKSEIFDDQFSVERPDGSNFTLKIRSTKLEDSAMYFCASSAKREVDYEQYFGPGTRLTVT.

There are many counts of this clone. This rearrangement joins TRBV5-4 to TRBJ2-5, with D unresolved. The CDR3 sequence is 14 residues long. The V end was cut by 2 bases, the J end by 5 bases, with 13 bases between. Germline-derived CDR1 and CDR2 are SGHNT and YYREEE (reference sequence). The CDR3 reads CASSFGQSRETQYF. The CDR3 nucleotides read TGTGCCAGCAGCTTCGGGCAGTCGAGGGAGACCCAGTACTTC.

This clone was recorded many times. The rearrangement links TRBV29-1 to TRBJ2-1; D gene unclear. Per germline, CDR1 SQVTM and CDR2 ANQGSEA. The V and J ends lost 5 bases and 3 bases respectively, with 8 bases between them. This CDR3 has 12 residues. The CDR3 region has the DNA TGCAGCGTTACCCTAATCTACAATGAGCAGTTCTTC. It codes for CSVTLIYNEQFF.

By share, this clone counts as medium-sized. The CDR3 protein is CASSVGQGYTEAFF. The CDR3 region has the DNA TGTGCCAGCAGTGTTGGACAGGGGTACACTGAAGCTTTCTTT. The chain combines TRBV6-1 with TRBJ1-1, with 9 bases matching TRBD1. This CDR3 is 14 amino acids long. V gave up 4 bases and J gave up 3 bases; unmatched junction bases: 3. Germline values: CDR1 MNHNS, CDR2 SASEGT.

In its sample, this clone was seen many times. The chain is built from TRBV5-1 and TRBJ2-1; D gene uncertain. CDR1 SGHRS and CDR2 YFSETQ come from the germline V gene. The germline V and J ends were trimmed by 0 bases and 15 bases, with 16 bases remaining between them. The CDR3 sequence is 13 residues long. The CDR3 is CASSLGGLQDLFF. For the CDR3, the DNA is TGCGCCAGCAGCTTGGGAGGCTTACAAGATCTGTTCTTC.

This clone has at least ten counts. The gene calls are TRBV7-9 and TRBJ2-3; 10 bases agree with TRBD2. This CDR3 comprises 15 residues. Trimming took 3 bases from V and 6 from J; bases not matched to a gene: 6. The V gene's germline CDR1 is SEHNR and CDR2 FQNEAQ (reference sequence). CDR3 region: CASSFSGGSFDTQYF. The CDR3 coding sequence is TGTGCCAGCAGCTTTAGCGGGGGGTCGTTTGATACGCAGTATTTT.

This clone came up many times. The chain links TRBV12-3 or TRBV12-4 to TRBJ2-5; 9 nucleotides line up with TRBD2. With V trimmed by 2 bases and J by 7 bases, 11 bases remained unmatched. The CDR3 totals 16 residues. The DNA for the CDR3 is TGTGCCAGCAGTTTATCTGGGCGGGGGGGGTCCGGGACCCAGTACTTC. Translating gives CASSLSGRGGSGTQYF.

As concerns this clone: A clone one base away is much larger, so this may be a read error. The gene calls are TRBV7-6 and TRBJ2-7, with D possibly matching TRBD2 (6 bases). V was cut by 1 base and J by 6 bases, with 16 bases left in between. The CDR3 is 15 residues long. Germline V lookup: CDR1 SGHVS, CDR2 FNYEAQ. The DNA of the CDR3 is TGTGCCAGCAGCTTAGTATTGTCAGGAGCGGGCGAGCAGTACTTC. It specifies CASSLVLSGAGEQYF. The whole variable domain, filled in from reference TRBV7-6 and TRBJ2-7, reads GAGVSQSPRYKVTKRGQDVALRCDPISGHVSLYWYRQALGQGPEFLTYFNYEAQQDKSGLPNDRFSAERPEGSISTLTIQRTEQRDSAMYRCASSLVLSGAGEQYFGPGTRLTVT.

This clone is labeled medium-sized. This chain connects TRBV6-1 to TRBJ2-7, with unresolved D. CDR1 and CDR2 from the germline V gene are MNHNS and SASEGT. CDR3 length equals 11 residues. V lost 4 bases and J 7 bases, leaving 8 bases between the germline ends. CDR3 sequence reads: CASSGHGEQYF. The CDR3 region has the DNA TGTGCCAGCAGTGGGCACGGTGAGCAGTACTTC.

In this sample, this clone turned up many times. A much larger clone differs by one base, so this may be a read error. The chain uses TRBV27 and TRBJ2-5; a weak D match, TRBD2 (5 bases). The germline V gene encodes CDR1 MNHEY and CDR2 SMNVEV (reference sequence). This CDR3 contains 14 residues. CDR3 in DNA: TGTGCCGGCAGTACTCGCCGGGGTTTGGAGACCCAGTACTTC. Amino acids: CAGSTRRGLETQYF.

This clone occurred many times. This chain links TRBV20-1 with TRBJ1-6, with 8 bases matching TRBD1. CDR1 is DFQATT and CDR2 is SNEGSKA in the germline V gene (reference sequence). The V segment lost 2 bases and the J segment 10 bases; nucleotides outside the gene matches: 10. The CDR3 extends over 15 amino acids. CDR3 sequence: CSARSSGTGDSPLHF. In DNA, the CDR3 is TGCAGTGCTAGATCCTCCGGGACAGGCGACTCACCCCTCCACTTT.

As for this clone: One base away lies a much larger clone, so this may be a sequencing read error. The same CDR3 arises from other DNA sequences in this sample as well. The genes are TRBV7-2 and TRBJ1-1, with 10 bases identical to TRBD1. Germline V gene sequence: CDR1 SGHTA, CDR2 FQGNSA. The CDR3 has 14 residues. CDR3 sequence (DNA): TGTGCCAGCAGCTTAGGGGGACAGGGGTCCGAAGCTTTCTTC. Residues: CASSLGGQGSEAFF.

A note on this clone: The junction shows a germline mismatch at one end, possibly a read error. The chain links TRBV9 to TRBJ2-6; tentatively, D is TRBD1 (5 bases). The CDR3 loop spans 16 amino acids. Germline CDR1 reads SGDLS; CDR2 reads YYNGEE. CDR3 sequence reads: CVSSTGHFSGANVLTF. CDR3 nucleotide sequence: TGTGTCAGCAGCACCGGACATTTCTCTGGGGCCAACGTCCTGACTTTC.

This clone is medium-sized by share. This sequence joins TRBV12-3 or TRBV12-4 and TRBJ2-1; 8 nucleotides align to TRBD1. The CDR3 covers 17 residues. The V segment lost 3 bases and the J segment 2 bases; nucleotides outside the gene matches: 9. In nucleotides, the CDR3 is TGTGCCAGCAGTTTCTTCGCCGGGACAGGAGCCTACAATGAGCAGTTCTTC. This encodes CASSFFAGTGAYNEQFF.

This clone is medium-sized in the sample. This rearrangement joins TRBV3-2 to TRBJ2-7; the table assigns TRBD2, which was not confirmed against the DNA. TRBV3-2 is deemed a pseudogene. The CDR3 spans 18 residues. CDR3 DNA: TGTGCCAGCACCCAAACCCCCGGACTAGCGGGTTTATCCTACGAGCAGTACTTC. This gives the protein CASTQTPGLAGLSYEQYF.

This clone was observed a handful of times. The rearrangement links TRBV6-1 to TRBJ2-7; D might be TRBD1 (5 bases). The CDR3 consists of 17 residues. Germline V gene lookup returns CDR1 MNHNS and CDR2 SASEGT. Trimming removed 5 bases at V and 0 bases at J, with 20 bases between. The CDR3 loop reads CASSSDPRVPSSYEQYF. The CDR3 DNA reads TGTGCCAGCAGTAGCGACCCCAGGGTCCCGAGCTCCTACGAGCAGTACTTC.

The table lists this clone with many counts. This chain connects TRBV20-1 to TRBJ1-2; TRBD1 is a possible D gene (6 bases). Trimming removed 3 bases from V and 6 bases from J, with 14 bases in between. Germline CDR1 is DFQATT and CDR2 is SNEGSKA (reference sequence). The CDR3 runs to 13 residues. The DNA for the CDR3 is TGCAGTGCTAGCCCTCTAGGGGGGGATGGCTACACCTTC. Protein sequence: CSASPLGGDGYTF.

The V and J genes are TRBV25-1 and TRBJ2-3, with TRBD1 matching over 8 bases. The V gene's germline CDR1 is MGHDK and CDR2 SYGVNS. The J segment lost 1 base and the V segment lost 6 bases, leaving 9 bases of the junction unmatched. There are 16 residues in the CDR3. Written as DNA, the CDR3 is TGTGCCAGCAGCGCCATGGACAGGGTCGGCACAGATACGCAGTATTTT. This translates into CASSAMDRVGTDTQYF.

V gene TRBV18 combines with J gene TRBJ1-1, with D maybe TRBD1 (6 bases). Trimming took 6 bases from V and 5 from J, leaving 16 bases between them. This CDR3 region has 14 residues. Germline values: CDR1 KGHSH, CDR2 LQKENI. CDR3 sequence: CASSRLGDKTEAFF. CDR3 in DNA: TGTGCCAGCTCCCGTCTAGGGGACAAAACTGAAGCTTTCTTT.

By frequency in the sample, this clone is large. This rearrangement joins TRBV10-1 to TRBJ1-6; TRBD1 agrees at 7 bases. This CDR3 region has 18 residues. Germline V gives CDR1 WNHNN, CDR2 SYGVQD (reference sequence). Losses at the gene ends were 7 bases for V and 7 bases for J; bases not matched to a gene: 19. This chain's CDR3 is CASIKRDSNKGGNSPLHF. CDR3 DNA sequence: TGCGCCAGCATTAAACGGGACAGTAACAAGGGGGGCAATTCACCCCTCCACTTT.

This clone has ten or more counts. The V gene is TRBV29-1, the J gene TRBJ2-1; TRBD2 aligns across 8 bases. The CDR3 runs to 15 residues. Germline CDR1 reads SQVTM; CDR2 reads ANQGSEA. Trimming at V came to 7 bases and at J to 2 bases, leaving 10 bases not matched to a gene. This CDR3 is CSAKSPGLAYNEQFF. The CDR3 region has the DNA TGCAGCGCAAAATCCCCGGGACTAGCCTACAATGAGCAGTTCTTC.

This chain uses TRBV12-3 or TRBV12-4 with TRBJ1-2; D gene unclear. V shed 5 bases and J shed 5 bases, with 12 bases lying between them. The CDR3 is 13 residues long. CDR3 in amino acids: CASSRHIRYGYTF. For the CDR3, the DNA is TGTGCCAGCAGTCGGCATATACGTTATGGCTACACCTTC.